The entry below describes one TCR beta chain. The antigen remains unidentified. Noted treatment: oral pan-JAK inhibitor, 5-10 mg twice daily. From alopecia areata patients, lesional scalp punch biopsies and peripheral blood were collected. This CDR3 region has 12 residues. Germline loops: CDR1 GTSNPN, CDR2 SVGIG (reference sequence). Following extraction, RNA underwent reverse transcription to cDNA, which served as the sequencing template. Sequencing used immunoSEQ multiplex PCR; TCRdb keeps in-frame clones, though not all of them. The data hold 190,000 or so clones, with about 60% observed a single time. This specimen comes from a study of CD8+ T cells in alopecia areata. In the study overall: Percent of scalp involved defined treated patients' severity scores. The study's findings and limits: Tofacitinib significantly brought down scalp clonality and expanded CD8+ clones among top 100.

The chain employs TRBV30 and TRBJ2-7, with 7 nucleotides matching TRBD1. The DNA end lines up better with TRBJ2-5; the J call may be wrong. This sequence originates from a human donor with alopecia areata. Material: CD4+ T cells sorted from blood, obtained at week 4, from a patient treated with tofacitinib. The CDR3: CAWSRQGETQYF. In DNA, the CDR3 is TGTGCCTGGAGTAGACAGGGAGAGACCCAGTACTTC.